This passage covers 14 T cell receptor beta chains from one sample sequenced in a study of cytomegalovirus exposure and HLA in healthy donors. PCR primers comprised 60 Vbeta and 13 Jbeta primers. Here immunoSEQ multiplex PCR was the method, and the copy in TCRdb shows in-frame clones only, minus some. The sample contains 150,000 to 200,000 clones, around 80% of which appear only once. What was sequenced was PBMCs. These receptors originate from a man aged 18 to 29 in good health and CMV-seronegative.

This sequence joins TRBV7-3 and TRBJ2-7; a possible D gene is TRBD2 (5 bases). The germline V and J ends were trimmed by 5 bases and 3 bases, with 17 bases remaining between them. This CDR3 comprises 15 residues. Germline V CDR1 and CDR2: SGHTA, FQGTGA. CDR3 region: CASSPHEGSIYEQYF. CDR3 sequence (DNA): TGTGCCAGCAGCCCTCACGAGGGATCCATCTACGAGCAGTACTTC.

The chain recombines TRBV7-9 with TRBJ2-1, with 10 positions matching TRBD2. The trim removed 2 bases at V and 4 bases at J, leaving 2 bases unmatched. Per germline, CDR1 SEHNR and CDR2 FQNEAQ (reference sequence). This CDR3 is 15 amino acids long. The CDR3 coding sequence is TGTGCCAGCAGCTTAAGGACTAGCGGTTACAATGAGCAGTTCTTC. Residues: CASSLRTSGYNEQFF.

The chain carries TRBV2 and TRBJ1-6; perhaps TRBD1 as D (6 bases). Trimming removed 11 bases at V and 5 bases at J, with 13 bases between. The CDR3 spans 13 residues. CDR1 is SNHLY and CDR2 is FYNNEI in the germline V gene. CDR3 bases: TGTGCCGGAAAGGGGGACAATAATTCACCCCTCCACTTT. Protein sequence: CAGKGDNNSPLHF.

The rearrangement links TRBV29-1 to TRBJ2-7; 7 bases match TRBD1. The CDR3 loop spans 12 amino acids. Germline V gene data show CDR1 as SQVTM and CDR2 as ANQGSEA. The ends lost 5 bases at V and 7 bases at J; junction bases unmatched: 8. CDR3 DNA sequence: TGCAGCGTTATGACAGGGACAAAGGAGCAGTACTTC. Protein sequence: CSVMTGTKEQYF.

The chain is built from TRBV28 and TRBJ2-3; the match to TRBD2 covers 10 bases. Germline V gives CDR1 MDHEN, CDR2 SYDVKM. V lost 4 bases and J lost 6; bases outside the gene matches: 10. The CDR3 sequence is 16 residues long. The CDR3 DNA is TGTGCCAGCAGTTCCCCTCGTCTAGCGGGAGTGGATACGCAGTATTTT. It yields the protein CASSSPRLAGVDTQYF.

J is TRBJ1-2 and V is TRBV2; 7 bases line up with TRBD1. Germline CDR1 reads SNHLY; CDR2 reads FYNNEI. The CDR3 has 14 amino acids. Trimming cost V 6 bases and J 4 bases; bases outside gene matches: 8. CDR3 in amino acids: CASSGGGGLYGYTF. The CDR3 nucleotides read TGTGCCAGCAGCGGCGGAGGGGGCCTCTATGGCTACACCTTC.

The chain's CDR3 is CASSPLGLMNTEAFF. In DNA, the CDR3 is TGCGCCAGCAGCCCGTTGGGGCTGATGAACACTGAAGCTTTCTTT. V gene TRBV5-1 combines with J gene TRBJ1-1; TRBD1 might be the D (5 bases). The V end lost 4 bases, the J end lost 0 bases, and 13 bases lay between the germline ends. Germline-derived CDR1 and CDR2 are SGHRS and YFSETQ. CDR3 length equals 15 residues.

The V call is TRBV9, the J call TRBJ2-3, with D uncertain. Germline CDR1 SGDLS, CDR2 YYNGEE. The CDR3 contains 12 residues. Trimming removed 0 bases from V and 5 bases from J, with 4 bases in between. This chain's CDR3 is CASSVGKDTQYF. The DNA for the CDR3 is TGTGCCAGCAGCGTAGGTAAAGATACGCAGTATTTT. The full variable domain, completed using reference TRBV9 and TRBJ2-3, is DSGVTQTPKHLITATGQRVTLRCSPRSGDLSVYWYQQSLDQGLQFLIQYYNGEERAKGNILERFSAQQFPDLHSELNLSSLELGDSALYFCASSVGKDTQYFGPGTRLTVL.

The chain joins TRBV5-1 to TRBJ1-6; D is unclear. The ends were cut back, 0 bases at V and 8 bases at J, with 6 bases in the middle. CDR3 length: 13 residues. Per the germline V gene, CDR1 is SGHRS and CDR2 is YFSETQ. CDR3 amino acids: CASSLATDSPLHF. The CDR3, as DNA: TGCGCCAGCAGCTTGGCGACTGATTCACCCCTCCACTTT.

The chain joins TRBV4-1 to TRBJ1-6, with TRBD1 matching 7 bases. The CDR3 consists of 15 residues. J lost 8 bases, V lost 1 base, and 5 bases had no gene match. Germline values: CDR1 MGHRA, CDR2 YSYEKL. CDR3 in amino acids: CASSQGGGGDSPLHF. CDR3 DNA: TGCGCCAGCAGCCAAGGTGGAGGGGGCGATTCACCCCTCCACTTT.

The chain has TRBV6-6 and TRBJ2-1, with TRBD1 matching over 9 bases. CDR3 length equals 14 residues. Germline CDR1 MNHNY, CDR2 SVGAGI (reference sequence). V lost 6 bases to trimming and J lost 3 bases; unmatched junction nucleotides: 3. CDR3 loop: CASSPTGGYNEQFF. Written as DNA, the CDR3 is TGTGCCAGCAGCCCGACAGGGGGCTACAATGAGCAGTTCTTC.

This chain connects TRBV10-3 to TRBJ1-5, with D tentatively TRBD1 (5 bases). V shed 0 bases and J shed 3 bases, with 9 bases lying between them. The CDR3 runs 15 residues. CDR1 ENHRY and CDR2 SYGVKD come from the germline V gene. For the CDR3, the DNA is TGTGCCATCAGTGAGTCTGGGGGGAACAATCAGCCCCAGCATTTT. Protein product: CAISESGGNNQPQHF.

The rearrangement uses TRBV2 and TRBJ2-7, with 8 bases matching TRBD1. Looked up from germline, CDR1 is SNHLY and CDR2 is FYNNEI. CDR3 length equals 12 residues. The trim removed 6 bases at V and 5 bases at J, leaving 3 bases unmatched. CDR3 in DNA: TGTGCCAGCAGGGACAGGGCACACGAGCAGTACTTC. Its protein product is CASRDRAHEQYF.

This clone occurred many times. The chain links TRBV6-5 to TRBJ2-2; 12 positions match TRBD2. J lost 6 bases, V lost 4 bases, and 3 bases had no gene match. Germline V gene data show CDR1 as MNHEY and CDR2 as SVGAGI. This CDR3 has 15 residues. CDR3 coding DNA: TGTGCCAGCAGTTCGGGACTAGCGGGCGCCGGGGAGCTGTTTTTT. Its protein product is CASSSGLAGAGELFF.